This T cell receptor beta chain came from a study of T-cell reconstitution after alpha-beta-depleted transplantation in children (dated by TCRdb to the mid-2010s). About the study as a whole: The study quantitatively tracked T-cell immune reconstitution after TCRalphabeta/CD19-depleted allogeneic hematopoietic cell transplantation in children using TCR repertoire profiling.

Library prep was done by PCR. Sequenced using an Illumina HiSeq 2500. Molecular barcoding was employed in the preparation of TCR libraries, with unique molecular identifiers being used to normalize TCRbeta repertoire quantification. TCRdb took the public reads, trimmed them with fastp at Q25, ran MiXCR for clone calling and kept in-frame beta chains. CDR3 protein sequences are deduplicated, and each keeps its most common genes and DNA. The sample table holds around 580,000 distinct CDR3 sequences, of which roughly 27% were seen once. Under 45% of the sample goes to the ten largest clones. The germline V end is reduced by 1 base and the J end by 5 bases; junction bases left unmatched: 5. The CDR3 starts with the cysteine, ends with the phenylalanine, and has 15 residues. The DNA shown is the 45-base CDR3, in frame from base 1. From a lookup of the germline V gene, CDR1 and CDR2 are SGHTA and FQGNSA.

Paper-wide results and their limitations: The apparently early alphabetaT-cell count recovery about two months after transplant was reportedly dependent on only several hundred rapidly expanded clones derived from non-depleted graft cells. The high TCRbeta diversity at day 60 in some patients was ascribed to recipient T cells and intrathymic progenitors that had survived conditioning. Hyperexpanded clone frequencies declined over subsequent months; after one year, T-cell counts and TCRbeta diversity were mostly attributed to newly produced T cells.

Notes on this clonotype: The antigen it binds to is not known. Per-nucleotide qualities are absent, and no much larger clonotype sits a single base away.

The label giving this sample's treatment or condition can be read as: allogeneic hematopoietic cell transplantation with graft depleted of TCRalphabeta T cells and CD19 B cells. Transplant recipients were children who received TCRalphabeta/CD19-depleted allogeneic hematopoietic cell grafts. The sequence was collected from a boy under two years old with Wiskott-Aldrich syndrome, due to receive a stem cell transplant. The specimen comprised PBMCs, sampled before TCRalphabeta/CD19-depleted stem cell transplant. The rearranged chain carries TRBV7-2 and TRBJ2-7, and 10 junctional nucleotides match TRBD2. The CDR3 loop reads CASSLEAGGPHEQYF. At the DNA level, the sequence is TGTGCCAGCAGCTTAGAAGCGGGAGGGCCTCACGAGCAGTACTTC.